The 20 T cell receptor beta chains below all came from one sample that was sequenced in a study of blood T cell repertoires in COVID-19. Generated by immunoSEQ multiplex PCR, the TCRdb table keeps only in-frame clones and is missing some. The sample consists of about 200,000 clones, approximately 88% of them appearing once. Source material: peripheral blood. Every receptor here comes from a middle-aged man with acute or convalescent COVID-19.

The V and J genes are TRBV7-9 and TRBJ1-3; unclear D gene. The CDR3 runs to 15 residues. In germline, CDR1 is SEHNR, CDR2 FQNEAQ (reference sequence). V was cut by 7 bases and J by 0 bases, with 13 bases left in between. The CDR3 loop reads CASTWMGLSGNTIYF. The CDR3 DNA reads TGTGCCAGCACCTGGATGGGCCTCTCTGGAAACACCATATATTTT. Complete variable domain (other parts from reference TRBV7-9 and TRBJ1-3): DTGVSQNPRHKITKRGQNVTFRCDPISEHNRLYWYRQTLGQGPEFLTYFQNEAQLEKSRLLSDRFSAERPKGSFSTLEIQRTEQGDSAMYLCASTWMGLSGNTIYFGEGSWLTVV.

The chain couples TRBV6-5 to TRBJ2-7; a weak D match, TRBD1 (6 bases). Germline CDR1 MNHEY, CDR2 SVGAGI. Deletions cut 5 bases from V and 1 base from J, with 9 bases between. The CDR3 runs 13 residues. CDR3 bases: TGTGCCAGCAGTATCGACAGGTCCTACGAGCAGTACTTC. Translation gives CASSIDRSYEQYF.

The chain joins TRBV5-1 to TRBJ1-1; tentatively, D is TRBD1 (5 bases). The CDR3 spans 14 residues. Trimming took 0 bases from V and 3 from J, leaving 9 bases between them. CDR1 and CDR2 (germline): SGHRS, YFSETQ. The CDR3 DNA sequence: TGCGCCAGCAGCTTGGGACAGCAGGACACTGAAGCTTTCTTT. Translating gives CASSLGQQDTEAFF.

This clone occurred a few times. The chain links TRBV10-3 to TRBJ2-1; 13 bases line up with TRBD2. The CDR3 spans 15 residues. Germline loops: CDR1 ENHRY, CDR2 SYGVKD. V shed 6 bases, J shed 7 bases, and the junction held 6 bases outside the gene matches. CDR3 loop: CAISGLAGETNEQFF. The DNA of the CDR3 is TGTGCCATCAGCGGACTAGCGGGAGAAACGAATGAGCAGTTCTTC.

The chain employs TRBV15 and TRBJ1-3; D ambiguous. Looked up from germline, CDR1 is LNHNV and CDR2 is YYDKDF (reference sequence). The V end lost 0 bases, the J end lost 2 bases, and 11 bases lay between the germline ends. The CDR3 totals 16 residues. CDR3 coding DNA: TGTGCCACCAGCAGAGATAAGCGGGAAGCTGGAAACACCATATATTTT. Translated: CATSRDKREAGNTIYF. The full variable domain, its missing parts supplied by reference TRBV15 and TRBJ1-3, is DAMVIQNPRYQVTQFGKPVTLSCSQTLNHNVMYWYQQKSSQAPKLLFHYYDKDFNNEADTPDNFQSRRPNTSFCFLDIRSPGLGDTAMYLCATSRDKREAGNTIYFGEGSWLTVV.

The V call is TRBV29-1, the J call TRBJ1-1, with D perhaps matching TRBD1 (5 bases). The CDR3 consists of 14 residues. CDR1 SQVTM and CDR2 ANQGSEA come from the germline V gene. V was cut by 6 bases and J by 5 bases, with 19 bases left in between. The CDR3 DNA is TGCAGCGTCCCTCCGGCCACAGGTGGGACTGAAGCTTTCTTT. Protein sequence: CSVPPATGGTEAFF.

The V and J genes are TRBV30 and TRBJ1-1, with D possibly matching TRBD1 (5 bases). V lost 0 bases to trimming and J lost 6 bases, with 11 bases between them. The V gene's germline CDR1 is GTSNPN and CDR2 SVGIG (reference sequence). The length of the CDR3 is 13 residues. Written as DNA, the CDR3 is TGTGCCTGGAGTGTACGATTAGGGGCTGAAGCTTTCTTT. Its protein is CAWSVRLGAEAFF.

Comments on this clone: Other DNA sequences of this sample code for an identical CDR3. The chain links TRBV11-2 to TRBJ2-1; 7 bases are shared with TRBD2. Trimming removed 5 bases from V and 0 bases from J; junction bases left unmatched: 4. The CDR3 is 15 residues long. Germline V gene data show CDR1 as SGHAT and CDR2 as FQNNGV. The CDR3 sequence is CASSLERGSYNEQFF. In nucleotides, the CDR3 is TGTGCCAGCAGCCTTGAGCGGGGCTCCTACAATGAGCAGTTCTTC.

The rearrangement uses TRBV9 and TRBJ1-1, with 8 bases aligning to TRBD1. J lost 9 bases, V lost 3 bases, and 13 bases had no gene match. CDR3 length equals 15 residues. In germline, CDR1 is SGDLS, CDR2 YYNGEE. The CDR3 coding sequence is TGTGCCAGCAGCGAGGGGGACAGGAGTCCCATTAAAGCTTTCTTT. Residues: CASSEGDRSPIKAFF.

The chain uses TRBV20-1 and TRBJ1-2; D perhaps matches TRBD1 (5 bases). Trimming left V 6 bases short and J 10 bases short, with 12 bases between. Germline V gene lookup returns CDR1 DFQATT and CDR2 SNEGSKA (reference sequence). CDR3 length: 10 amino acids. In DNA form, the CDR3 reads TGCAGTGCCGGACAAGGGGTCTACACCTTC. Translated: CSAGQGVYTF.

The chain couples TRBV29-1 to TRBJ2-7; TRBD2 aligns across 12 bases. The V and J ends lost 0 bases and 8 bases, in that order; junction bases with no gene match: 23. Germline-derived CDR1 and CDR2 are SQVTM and ANQGSEA. The CDR3 extends over 20 amino acids. The chain's CDR3 is CSVEDPTMGGPLAGGLKQYF. CDR3 bases: TGCAGCGTTGAAGATCCTACGATGGGGGGACCACTAGCGGGAGGCCTAAAGCAGTACTTC.

The chain combines TRBV5-1 with TRBJ1-1; no reliable D call. Germline CDR1 reads SGHRS; CDR2 reads YFSETQ. V shed 2 bases and J shed 5 bases, with 13 bases lying between them. CDR3 length: 14 residues. CDR3 in amino acids: CASSLSGLQTEAFF. The CDR3 DNA is TGCGCCAGCAGCTTATCCGGCCTACAGACTGAAGCTTTCTTT.

V usage is TRBV7-8 and J usage is TRBJ1-5; 10 positions match TRBD1. CDR3 length: 14 residues. Germline-derived CDR1 and CDR2 are SGHVS and FQNEAQ. The junction had 3 bases not matched to a gene; V was cut back by 4 bases and J by 6 bases. CDR3 loop: CASSWRQGAQPQHF. The CDR3 DNA reads TGTGCCAGCAGCTGGAGACAGGGGGCTCAGCCCCAGCATTTT.

V and J are TRBV29-1 and TRBJ1-1; unclear D gene. V lost 6 bases to trimming and J lost 1 base, with 15 bases between them. CDR1 is SQVTM and CDR2 is ANQGSEA in the germline V gene. This CDR3 is built from 14 residues. The CDR3, as DNA: TGCAGCGTCGAGCTACAGACCCCGAACACTGAAGCTTTCTTT. This sequence encodes CSVELQTPNTEAFF.

The V gene is TRBV5-8, the J gene TRBJ2-1, with 9 bases lining up with TRBD2. Germline-derived CDR1 and CDR2 are SGHTS and YDEGEE. V was clipped by 4 bases and J by 4 bases; unmatched bases: 6. This CDR3 contains 15 residues. The CDR3 here is CASSPRLAEYNEQFF. DNA of the CDR3: TGTGCCAGCAGCCCAAGACTAGCGGAATACAATGAGCAGTTCTTC.

The rearrangement joins TRBV3-1 (or the pseudogene TRBV3-2) to TRBJ1-3; 7 bases are shared with TRBD1. With 3 bases clipped from V and 0 bases from J, the junction kept 2 bases outside the gene matches. The V gene's germline CDR1 is LGHDT and CDR2 YNNKEL (reference sequence). This CDR3 has 15 amino acids. CDR3 sequence: CASSQTGSSGNTIYF. CDR3 DNA: TGTGCCAGCAGCCAGACAGGGAGCTCTGGAAACACCATATATTTT.

The chain carries TRBV6-5 and TRBJ2-7; maybe TRBD2 (5 bases). CDR1 MNHEY and CDR2 SVGAGI come from the germline V gene. The CDR3 runs 13 residues. V was cut by 10 bases and J by 7 bases, with 20 bases left in between. CDR3: CATLSPGRGEQYF. In DNA, the CDR3 is TGTGCCACCCTAAGCCCCGGTCGGGGAGAGCAGTACTTC.

This chain links TRBV29-1 with TRBJ2-7, with D maybe TRBD2 (5 bases). The germline V gene encodes CDR1 SQVTM and CDR2 ANQGSEA. This CDR3 has 14 residues. V was cut by 6 bases and J by 1 base, with 16 bases left in between. The chain's CDR3 is CSVVLGASSYEQYF. The CDR3 DNA sequence: TGCAGCGTAGTGTTGGGAGCCTCTTCCTACGAGCAGTACTTC.

The chain joins TRBV5-6 to TRBJ2-1, with D tentatively TRBD2 (5 bases). Germline V gene lookup returns CDR1 SGHDT and CDR2 YYEEEE. The CDR3 is 17 residues long. V dropped 0 bases and J dropped 8 bases, with 21 bases sitting between them. For the CDR3, the DNA is TGTGCCAGCAGCTTGGCCCTAAGCGGACCCCACTGGGATGAGCAGTTCTTC. It codes for CASSLALSGPHWDEQFF.

This clone appeared a few times. This rearrangement joins TRBV19 to TRBJ1-1; D gene uncertain. Germline V gives CDR1 LNHDA, CDR2 SQIVND (reference sequence). V lost 6 bases and J 0 bases, leaving 14 bases between the germline ends. This CDR3 contains 15 residues. The CDR3 is CASRNAPGVNTEAFF. The CDR3 nucleotides are TGTGCCAGTAGAAATGCGCCCGGGGTGAACACTGAAGCTTTCTTT.